These T cell receptor beta chains were read from a single sample in a study of cytomegalovirus exposure and HLA in healthy donors. The method was immunoSEQ multiplex PCR; TCRdb's version includes in-frame clones alone and lacks a portion of them. Counted here are tens of thousands of clones, more than 75% occurring once; the ten biggest clones make up approximately 3.9%. Sequenced input: PBMCs. The receptors were sampled from a woman between 40 and 55 years old in good health and CMV-seronegative. Each CDR3 is given with its conserved first and last residue. A D gene is named only where the DNA matches it firmly. The listing skips clone size in some rows; elsewhere it reads once, few, many or a size class.

d_gene,abundance,v_gene,j_gene,CDR3nt,CDR3aa
NA,NA,TRBV29-1,TRBJ1-3,TGCAGCGCTGCCGACATCATCTCTGGAAACACCATATATTTT,CSAADIISGNTIYF
TRBD1,NA,TRBV9,TRBJ2-7,TGTGCCAGCAGCCTCCGGGACAGCCACTACGAGCAGTACTTC,CASSLRDSHYEQYF
TRBD2,few,TRBV4-1,TRBJ2-3,TGCGCCAGTCAGCGGGCTAGCGGGGACACAGATACGCAGTATTTT,CASQRASGDTDTQYF
TRBD1,NA,TRBV28,TRBJ1-2,TGTGCCAGCAGTCTAAAGACGGACAGGGGTGGCTACACCTTC,CASSLKTDRGGYTF
NA,NA,TRBV9,TRBJ1-3,TGTGCCAGCAGCGTTACAGGGTCTGGAAACACCATATATTTT,CASSVTGSGNTIYF
NA,NA,TRBV9,TRBJ2-2,TGTGCCAGCAGTGACCACCCTAGTGGCACCGGGGAGCTGTTTTTT,CASSDHPSGTGELFF
NA,NA,TRBV5-4,TRBJ1-2,TGTGCCAGCGTAAAAACAGGGAACTATGGCTACACCTTC,CASVKTGNYGYTF
NA,NA,TRBV5-4,TRBJ2-7,TGTGCCAGCAGCTTTTCCGGGATGAACTACGAGCAGTACTTC,CASSFSGMNYEQYF
NA,NA,TRBV30,TRBJ1-1,TGTGCCTGGGGGCGGGTGGTAAACACTGAAGCTTTCTTT,CAWGRVVNTEAFF
NA,once,TRBV5-1,TRBJ2-3,TGCGCCAGCAGCGCCAGGTGGGATACGCAGTATTTT,CASSARWDTQYF
NA,once,TRBV7-2,TRBJ2-3,TGTGCCAGCAGCTATAACAGGGCTTTGGCAGATACGCAGTATTTT,CASSYNRALADTQYF
NA,NA,TRBV21-1,TRBJ2-7,TGTGCCAGCAGCAAAGCCGTAGCGGGGGACTACGAGCAGTACTTC,CASSKAVAGDYEQYF
NA,NA,TRBV2,TRBJ2-7,TGTGCCAGCGGGTCTGGGGGGTTTCGCTCCTACGAGCAGTACTTC,CASGSGGFRSYEQYF
NA,NA,TRBV19,TRBJ2-5,TGTGCCAGTAGTATGGGACTCAGAGAGACCCAGTACTTC,CASSMGLRETQYF
TRBD1,NA,TRBV2,TRBJ1-3,TGTGCCAGCAGTTCGAACAGGGGGACTGGAAACACCATATATTTT,CASSSNRGTGNTIYF
TRBD2,NA,TRBV7-7,TRBJ2-7,TGTGCTAGCAGTTGGCGGGAGGGGGTGACCTACGAGCAGTACTTC,CASSWREGVTYEQYF
NA,NA,TRBV7-8,TRBJ1-1,TGTGCCAGCAGCCAGGGGAGGAACACTGAAGCTTTCTTT,CASSQGRNTEAFF
TRBD1,NA,TRBV29-1,TRBJ2-7,TGCAGCGTTGAAGTCTGGACAGGAGTATACGAGCAGTACTTC,CSVEVWTGVYEQYF
TRBD2,NA,TRBV27,TRBJ2-5,TGTGCCAGCAGTTTTGCCGGGACTAGCGGGGGGCGATACCCTGGGACCCAGTACTTC,CASSFAGTSGGRYPGTQYF
NA,few,TRBV18,TRBJ1-1,TGTGCCAGCTCACCGAGGGGGATGCCTGAAGCTTTCTTT,CASSPRGMPEAFF
TRBD2,NA,TRBV9,TRBJ2-7,TGTGCCAGCAGCCTCACCTCCAAGCGGGGAGGGGCCTACGAGCAGTACTTC,CASSLTSKRGGAYEQYF
TRBD1,NA,TRBV2,TRBJ1-5,TGTGCCTCAATGGACAGGGGTCCTCAGCCCCAGCATTTT,CASMDRGPQPQHF
TRBD1,NA,TRBV18,TRBJ2-7,TGTGCCAGCTCACCAGGAACAGGGGGTCGGAACGAGCAGTACTTC,CASSPGTGGRNEQYF
NA,NA,TRBV6-1,TRBJ2-1,TGTGCCAGCAGTGAACAGGGCCAGAGCTCCTACAATGAGCAGTTCTTC,CASSEQGQSSYNEQFF
TRBD1,once,TRBV7-9,TRBJ2-2,TGTTCCAGCAGCCCTTCCGACAGGGCCACCGGGGAGCTGTTTTTT,CSSSPSDRATGELFF
NA,NA,TRBV5-1,TRBJ1-4,TGCGCCAGCAGCGCCCAGGGCGAAAAACTGTTTTTT,CASSAQGEKLFF
NA,NA,TRBV6-1,TRBJ1-5,TGTGCCAGCAGTGAAGTAGGGGTTGGTCAGCCCCAGCATTTT,CASSEVGVGQPQHF
TRBD1,NA,TRBV6-1,TRBJ1-4,TGTGCCAGCAGAAGGGACAGAGCCTTTGGTGAAAAACTGTTTTTT,CASRRDRAFGEKLFF
NA,NA,TRBV6-6,TRBJ1-1,TGTGCCAGCAGTTACGACAGGAACACTGAAGCTTTCTTT,CASSYDRNTEAFF
TRBD2,NA,TRBV9,TRBJ2-1,TGTGCCAGCAGCGTAGGTCCTAGCGGCTATTCCTACAATGAGCAGTTCTTC,CASSVGPSGYSYNEQFF
NA,once,TRBV12-5,TRBJ1-3,TGTGCTAGTGCCCCCGGGGTTGGAAACACCATATATTTT,CASAPGVGNTIYF
TRBD2,NA,TRBV7-9,TRBJ2-3,TGTGCCAGCAGCTTTGGGACTAGCGGGGGAACAGATACGCAGTATTTT,CASSFGTSGGTDTQYF
NA,NA,TRBV18,TRBJ2-5,TGTGCCAGCTCACGCGCAGGGCAAGAGACCCAGTACTTC,CASSRAGQETQYF
TRBD2,NA,TRBV19,TRBJ2-2,TGTGCCAGTAGGGGCTTGCGGGGGGATGACACCGGGGAGCTGTTTTTT,CASRGLRGDDTGELFF
TRBD1,NA,TRBV6-6,TRBJ2-6,TGTGCCAGCAGCCTAAACAGGGGATCCGGGGCCAACGTCCTGACTTTC,CASSLNRGSGANVLTF
NA,few,TRBV4-3,TRBJ2-1,TGCGCCAGCAGCACTCTAAAGTTCCATGAGCAGTTCTTC,CASSTLKFHEQFF
NA,NA,TRBV6-1,TRBJ2-1,TGTGCCAGCAGAGAGCTCTCCTACAATGAGCAGTTCTTC,CASRELSYNEQFF
NA,NA,TRBV6-5,TRBJ2-3,TGTGCCAGCAGTTACGGACAGAACACAGATACGCAGTATTTT,CASSYGQNTDTQYF
NA,few,TRBV7-3,TRBJ2-3,TGTGCCAGCAGGGGCCCGGCTTACACAGATACGCAGTATTTT,CASRGPAYTDTQYF
TRBD1,NA,TRBV7-8,TRBJ2-1,TGTGCCAGCAGCAAGACCGGGACAGCGATAGTAAATGAGCAGTTCTTC,CASSKTGTAIVNEQFF
NA,NA,TRBV30,TRBJ1-1,TGTGCCGGACAGAAGCCGAGGCCTGAAGCTTTCTTT,CAGQKPRPEAFF
TRBD2,NA,TRBV6-5,TRBJ2-3,TGTGCCAGCAGTTACGAGGGACTACCCACAGATACGCAGTATTTT,CASSYEGLPTDTQYF
TRBD1,NA,TRBV27,TRBJ1-1,TGTGCCAGCAGTAGACGGACAGGGACTGAAGCTTTCTTT,CASSRRTGTEAFF
NA,NA,TRBV10-1,TRBJ1-5,TGCGCCAGCAGTGAGGATGGAGGGGCTCAGCCCCAGCATTTT,CASSEDGGAQPQHF
NA,NA,TRBV5-6,TRBJ1-6,TGTGCCAGCAGCCGAGGACAGCCGATGGGTAATTCACCCCTCCACTTT,CASSRGQPMGNSPLHF
TRBD1,once,TRBV7-2,TRBJ2-2,TGTGCCAGCAGCTTATTGGGACAGCCCACCGGGGAGCTGTTTTTT,CASSLLGQPTGELFF
TRBD1,NA,TRBV19,TRBJ2-1,TGTGCCAGTAGTGGGGACAGGGGAATGCGGGAGCAGTTCTTC,CASSGDRGMREQFF
NA,NA,TRBV4-2,TRBJ1-3,TGTGCCAGCACACTATCCCCCGCAGGGGAGTCGTTGGACACCATATATTTT,CASTLSPAGESLDTIYF
NA,NA,TRBV5-4,TRBJ1-2,TGTGCCAGCAGCTTGGAGAGGGTAGAGTATGGCTACACCTTC,CASSLERVEYGYTF
TRBD1,NA,TRBV7-3,TRBJ2-5,TGTGCCAGCAGCCCAACAGGGGTGGGGGAGACCCAGTACTTC,CASSPTGVGETQYF
NA,once,TRBV5-1,TRBJ1-5,TGCGCCAGCAGCTTGGCCGGCAATCAGCCCCAGCATTTT,CASSLAGNQPQHF
TRBD1,NA,TRBV2,TRBJ1-5,TGTGCCAGCAGTGTGGACAGGGACGGTGAGCCCCAGCATTTT,CASSVDRDGEPQHF
NA,NA,TRBV7-3,TRBJ2-3,TGTGCCAGCAGCCCCGGGAAGAACACAGATACGCAGTATTTT,CASSPGKNTDTQYF
NA,NA,TRBV7-9,TRBJ1-1,TGTGCCAGCAGCTTTCCGTGGATGCAGGGAGGGAACACTGAAGCTTTCTTT,CASSFPWMQGGNTEAFF
NA,NA,TRBV29-1,TRBJ2-7,TGCAGCGTCATCGGACAGAAGTCCTACGAGCAGTACTTC,CSVIGQKSYEQYF
NA,once,TRBV11-3,TRBJ1-1,TGTGCCAGCAGCTTAGGAAACAGGAACACTGAAGCTTTCTTT,CASSLGNRNTEAFF